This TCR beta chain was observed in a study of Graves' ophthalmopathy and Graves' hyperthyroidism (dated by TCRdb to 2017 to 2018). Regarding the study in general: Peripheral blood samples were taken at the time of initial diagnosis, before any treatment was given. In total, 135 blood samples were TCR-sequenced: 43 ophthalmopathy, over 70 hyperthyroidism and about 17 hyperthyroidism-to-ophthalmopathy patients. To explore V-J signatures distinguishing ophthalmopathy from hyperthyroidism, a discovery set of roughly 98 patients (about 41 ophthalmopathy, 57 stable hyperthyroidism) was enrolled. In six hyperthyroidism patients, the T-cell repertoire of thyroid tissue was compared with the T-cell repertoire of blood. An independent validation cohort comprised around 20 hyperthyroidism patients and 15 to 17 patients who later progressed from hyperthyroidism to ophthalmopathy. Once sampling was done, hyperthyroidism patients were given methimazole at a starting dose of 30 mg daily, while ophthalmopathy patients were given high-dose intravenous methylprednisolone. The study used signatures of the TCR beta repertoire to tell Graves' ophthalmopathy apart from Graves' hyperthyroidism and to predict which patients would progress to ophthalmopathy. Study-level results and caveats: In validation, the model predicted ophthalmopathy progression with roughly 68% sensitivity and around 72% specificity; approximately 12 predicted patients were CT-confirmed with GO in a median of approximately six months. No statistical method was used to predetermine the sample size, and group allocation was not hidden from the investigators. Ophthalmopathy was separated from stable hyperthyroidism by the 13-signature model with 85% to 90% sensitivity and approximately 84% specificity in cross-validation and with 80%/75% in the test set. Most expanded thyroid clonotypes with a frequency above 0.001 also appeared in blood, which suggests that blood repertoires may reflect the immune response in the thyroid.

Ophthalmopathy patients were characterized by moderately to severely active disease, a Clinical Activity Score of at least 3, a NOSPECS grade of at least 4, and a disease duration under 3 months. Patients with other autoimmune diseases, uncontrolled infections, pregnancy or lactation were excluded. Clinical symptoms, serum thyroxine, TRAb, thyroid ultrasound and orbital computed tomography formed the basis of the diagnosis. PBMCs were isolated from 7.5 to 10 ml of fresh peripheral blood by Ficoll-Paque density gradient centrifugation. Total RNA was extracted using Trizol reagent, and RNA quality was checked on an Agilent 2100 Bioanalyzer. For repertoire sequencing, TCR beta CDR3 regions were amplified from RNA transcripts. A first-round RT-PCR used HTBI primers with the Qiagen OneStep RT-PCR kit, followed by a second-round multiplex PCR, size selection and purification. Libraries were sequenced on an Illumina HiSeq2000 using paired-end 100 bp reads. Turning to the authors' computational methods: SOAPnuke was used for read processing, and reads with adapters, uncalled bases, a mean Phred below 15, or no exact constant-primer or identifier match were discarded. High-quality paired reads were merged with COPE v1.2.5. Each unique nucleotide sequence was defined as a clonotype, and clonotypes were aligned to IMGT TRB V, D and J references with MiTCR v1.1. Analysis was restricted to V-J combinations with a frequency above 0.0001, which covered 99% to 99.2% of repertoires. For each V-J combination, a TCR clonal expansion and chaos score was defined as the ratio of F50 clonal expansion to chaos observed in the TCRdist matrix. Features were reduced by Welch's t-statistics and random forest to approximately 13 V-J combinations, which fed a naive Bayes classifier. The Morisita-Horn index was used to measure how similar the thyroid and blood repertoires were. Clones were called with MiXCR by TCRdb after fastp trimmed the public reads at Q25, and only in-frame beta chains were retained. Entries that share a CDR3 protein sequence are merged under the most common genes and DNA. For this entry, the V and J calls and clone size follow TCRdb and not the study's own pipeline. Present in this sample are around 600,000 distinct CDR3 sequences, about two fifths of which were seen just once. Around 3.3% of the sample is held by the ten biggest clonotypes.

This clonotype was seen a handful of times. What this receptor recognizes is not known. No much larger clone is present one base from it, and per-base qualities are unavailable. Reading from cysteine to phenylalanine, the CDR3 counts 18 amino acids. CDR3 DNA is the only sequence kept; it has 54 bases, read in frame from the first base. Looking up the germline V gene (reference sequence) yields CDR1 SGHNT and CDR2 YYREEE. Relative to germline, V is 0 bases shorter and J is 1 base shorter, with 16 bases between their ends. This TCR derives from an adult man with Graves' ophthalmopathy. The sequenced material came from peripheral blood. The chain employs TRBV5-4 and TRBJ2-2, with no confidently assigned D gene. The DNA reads TGTGCCAGCAGCTTGGGAAGTAGGGTACAGTTGAACACCGGGGAGCTGTTTTTT. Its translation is CASSLGSRVQLNTGELFF.